Given below is one TCR beta chain in context. Its antigen is still unknown. TCR beta CDR3 region amplification was performed from RNA transcripts. When the TCR CDR3 underwent first-round RT-PCR, the HTBI primer set was used. One entry per CDR3 protein, called by TCRdb with MiXCR from the multiplex PCR reads. The table shows 610,000 or so distinct CDR3 sequences, with around 45% occurring only once. The V end lost 7 bases, the J end lost 1 base, and 7 bases lay between the germline ends. The CDR3 length is 11 residues. Germline CDR1 and CDR2: SQVTM and ANQGSEA. The data originate from a study of T cells in Graves' hyperthyroidism and ophthalmopathy. The study's findings and limits: Ophthalmopathy prediction by the model preceded onset by a median roughly 6.3 months.

Graves' hyperthyroidism was deemed stable given no ophthalmopathy progression within 18 months. Those with hyperthyroidism were 18 to 65 years old, newly diagnosed, and ill for under 2 months. Uncontrolled infection, other autoimmune disease, pregnancy and lactation each barred patients from inclusion. Sequencing was done on a sample of peripheral blood or thyroid tissue (not recorded which). This clonotype was sampled from a woman aged 18-29 years with Graves' hyperthyroidism. V usage is TRBV29-1 and J usage is TRBJ2-5; a weak D match, TRBD2 (5 bases). The CDR3 is CSGGLQETQYF. CDR3 DNA sequence: TGCAGCGGAGGGCTCCAAGAGACCCAGTACTTC.